This TCR beta chain comes out of a study of vaccination and CD4 T cells after COVID-19. Comment on this clonotype: Antigen: not known.

Trimming took 10 bases from V and 3 from J, leaving 10 bases between them. Per the germline V gene, CDR1 is MDHEN and CDR2 is SYDVKM. This CDR3 spans 12 amino acids. Treatment specified: approximately 9-day PBMC culture with coronavirus spike peptide pools or control peptides (ViraFEST assay). Cultured CD4+ T cell DNA underwent sequencing with the Oncomine TCR Beta short-read assay. MiXCR, run by TCRdb on the PCR reads, gives a single entry per CDR3 protein. The sample lists about 14,000 distinct CDR3 sequences, 40% to 60% occurring once. The chain links TRBV28 to TRBJ1-3; D is ambiguous. This sample comprised CD4+ T cells from blood, cultured in vitro, obtained before SARS-CoV-2 vaccination. This TCR was sampled from a human donor who had recovered from COVID-19. CDR3 amino acids: CATITSGNTIYF. The CDR3 DNA reads TGTGCCACCATCACCAGTGGAAACACCATATATTTT.